Below, 17 T cell receptor beta chains from the same sample are listed, as sequenced in a study of blood T cells in healthy people across ages. Through a sample-barcoded 5' primer and a J-beta primer mix, a second PCR was run for roughly 7 to 11 cycles. A single record per CDR3 protein comes from TCRdb applying MiXCR to the 5' RACE reads. The sample has 650,000 to 800,000 distinct CDR3 sequences, around 43% seen once. Sequenced input: blood. The receptor source for this set is a man in his sixties in good health.

The V gene is TRBV6-5, the J gene TRBJ2-1; TRBD1 aligns across 9 bases. V was clipped by 4 bases and J by 8 bases; unmatched bases: 9. CDR1 is MNHEY and CDR2 is SVGAGI in the germline V gene. There are 15 residues in the CDR3. In DNA form, the CDR3 reads TGTGCCAGCAGTTCGGCGGGACAGGGTTATCATGAGCAGTTCTTC. The encoded protein is CASSSAGQGYHEQFF.

This clonotype was seen more than once but under ten times. The chain couples TRBV4-3 to TRBJ2-7, with a tentative D call TRBD2 (7 bases). The last part of the DNA fits TRBJ2-5 better; the J call may be wrong. Looked up from germline, CDR1 is LGHNA and CDR2 is YSLEER. CDR3 size: 17 residues. In nucleotides, the CDR3 is TGCGCCAGCAGCCAAAATCGTCGCGGGGGCCCCCTCGGGACCCAGTACTTC. Protein sequence: CASSQNRRGGPLGTQYF.

The chain couples TRBV20-1 to TRBJ2-7, with 9 bases matching TRBD2. Unmatched junction bases numbered 4, after V lost 4 bases and J lost 0 bases. Germline CDR1 is DFQATT and CDR2 is SNEGSKA (reference sequence). This CDR3 comprises 14 residues. The CDR3 DNA reads TGCAGTGCTACAAGCGGGGGGCCCTCCTACGAGCAGTACTTC. Encoded protein: CSATSGGPSYEQYF.

The gene calls are TRBV4-3 and TRBJ2-5, with D tentatively TRBD1 or TRBD2 (5 bases each). The germline V gene has CDR1 LGHNA and CDR2 YSLEER. V was shortened by 5 bases and J by 5 bases, with 12 bases between the two germline ends. The CDR3 has 13 residues. As DNA, the CDR3 is TGCGCCAGCAGCAAAGCAGAGGGGGAGACCCAGTACTTC. Its translation: CASSKAEGETQYF.

This clonotype was seen only once. This rearrangement joins TRBV4-1 to TRBJ2-2; no definite D call. CDR3 length equals 16 residues. V shed 0 bases and J shed 4 bases, with 12 bases lying between them. Germline CDR1 and CDR2: MGHRA and YSYEKL. The CDR3 region has the DNA TGCGCCAGCAGCCAAGATACGGGCATCTTCACCGGGGAGCTGTTTTTT. This codes for CASSQDTGIFTGELFF.

This clonotype has more than one count but fewer than ten. The genes are TRBV9 and TRBJ2-1, with TRBD2 identical over 7 bases. Losses at the gene ends were 2 bases for V and 6 bases for J; bases not matched to a gene: 8. The CDR3 runs 15 residues. Germline V gene data show CDR1 as SGDLS and CDR2 as YYNGEE. CDR3 loop: CASSVGGGSVNEQFF. The CDR3 DNA is TGTGCCAGCAGCGTTGGGGGGGGGTCGGTCAATGAGCAGTTCTTC. Combining the CDR3 with reference TRBV9 and TRBJ2-1 gives the whole variable domain DSGVTQTPKHLITATGQRVTLRCSPRSGDLSVYWYQQSLDQGLQFLIQYYNGEERAKGNILERFSAQQFPDLHSELNLSSLELGDSALYFCASSVGGGSVNEQFFGPGTRLTVL.

The table lists this clonotype with a count of one. This rearrangement joins TRBV5-6 to TRBJ1-2, with D possibly matching TRBD1 (6 bases). The CDR3 is 13 residues long. Germline assignment: CDR1 SGHDT and CDR2 YYEEEE. V lost 4 bases, J lost 6 bases, and 13 bases lay in between. CDR3: CASSRPTGDGYTF. The CDR3 nucleotides are TGTGCCAGCAGCCGGCCGACAGGAGATGGCTACACCTTC.

This clonotype occurred a few times. This chain connects TRBV29-1 to TRBJ2-5; D is possibly TRBD2 (6 bases). The CDR3 loop spans 13 amino acids. V gave up 5 bases and J gave up 11 bases, with 21 bases separating them. Germline CDR1 and CDR2: SQVTM and ANQGSEA. The CDR3 sequence: CSVKAGLYNEQYF. The CDR3 DNA sequence: TGCAGCGTTAAGGCGGGACTCTACAATGAGCAGTACTTC.

J is TRBJ1-5 and V is TRBV28; no clear D gene. Germline values: CDR1 MDHEN, CDR2 SYDVKM. V shed 1 base and J shed 3 bases, with 13 bases lying between them. The CDR3 totals 16 residues. CDR3 DNA: TGTGCCAGCAGTTTATCTACGGATTCTCCCAATCAGCCCCAGCATTTT. It encodes CASSLSTDSPNQPQHF.

V and J are TRBV4-3 and TRBJ2-4, with D perhaps matching TRBD1 (5 bases). Germline CDR1 and CDR2: LGHNA and YSLEER. This CDR3 region has 17 residues. V lost 0 bases and J lost 13, with 25 bases in between. As DNA, the CDR3 is TGCGCCAGCAGCCAAGATGGGCAAAAGGGGCAACCCTACGTGCAGTACTTC. Its protein product is CASSQDGQKGQPYVQYF.

The count of this clonotype is one. The V gene is TRBV25-1, the J gene TRBJ2-6, with a tentative D call TRBD1 (5 bases). Trimming pared 1 base from V and 0 bases from J, leaving 16 bases between. Germline V gene sequence: CDR1 MGHDK, CDR2 SYGVNS. This CDR3 is built from 19 residues. The CDR3, as DNA: TGTGCCAGCAGTGAATGGGAATCGACAGCCCGCTCTGGGGCCAACGTCCTGACTTTC. The encoded protein is CASSEWESTARSGANVLTF.

This clonotype was detected a few times. V gene TRBV14 combines with J gene TRBJ2-7; 7 bases align to TRBD1. The germline V gene encodes CDR1 SGHDN and CDR2 FVKESK. V lost 4 bases, J lost 0 bases, and 6 bases stayed unmatched. This CDR3 is built from 15 residues. The CDR3 nucleotides are TGTGCCAGCAGCCCCGTCACAGGGGCCTCCTACGAGCAGTACTTC. It codes for CASSPVTGASYEQYF.

CDR3 nucleotide sequence: TGTGCCTGGAGTGTACTTAGTTCCTACGAGCAGTACTTC. Protein: CAWSVLSSYEQYF. The chain has TRBV30 and TRBJ2-7; D call uncertain. Deletions cut 0 bases from V and 1 base from J, with 7 bases between. Germline values: CDR1 GTSNPN, CDR2 SVGIG (reference sequence). The CDR3 has 13 residues.

This clonotype was seen a few times. The chain uses TRBV14 and TRBJ1-6; D is uncertain. CDR1 and CDR2 from the germline V gene are SGHDN and FVKESK. This CDR3 contains 16 residues. V lost 1 base and J 8 bases, leaving 15 bases between the germline ends. The CDR3 DNA reads TGTGCCAGCAGCCAAGTTCGAGGGTCGAAGGATTCACCCCTCCACTTT. Protein sequence: CASSQVRGSKDSPLHF.

The V call is TRBV12-3 or TRBV12-4, the J call TRBJ2-7; possible D gene TRBD1, 6 bases. This CDR3 has 13 amino acids. V was trimmed by 5 bases and J by 5 bases, leaving 13 bases between them. For the CDR3, the DNA is TGTGCCAGCAGTCACCGGGACATCCACGAGCAGTACTTC. It specifies CASSHRDIHEQYF.

This clonotype has just a few counts. The chain uses TRBV5-1 and TRBJ2-1; a possible D gene is TRBD2 (6 bases). Near its end, the DNA agrees better with TRBJ2-7, so the J call may be wrong. Germline CDR1 reads SGHRS; CDR2 reads YFSETQ. This CDR3 has 13 residues. CDR3 coding DNA: TGCGCCAGCAGGGAGGGATCCTACAATGAGCAGTACTTC. Protein: CASREGSYNEQYF.

This chain connects TRBV28 to TRBJ1-1, with D perhaps matching TRBD1 (5 bases). The CDR3 totals 15 residues. Trimming removed 4 bases from V and 5 bases from J, with 17 bases in between. CDR1 is MDHEN, CDR2 SYDVKM, per germline. The CDR3 coding sequence is TGTGCCAGCAGTTCCCCCTCGGGGGGATCGACTGAAGCTTTCTTT. It translates to CASSSPSGGSTEAFF. Complete variable domain (other parts from reference TRBV28 and TRBJ1-1): DVKVTQSSRYLVKRTGEKVFLECVQDMDHENMFWYRQDPGLGLRLIYFSYDVKMKEKGDIPEGYSVSREKKERFSLILESASTNQTSMYLCASSSPSGGSTEAFFGQGTRLTVV.